This T cell receptor (beta chain) was observed in a study of blood T cell repertoires in COVID-19. Study context: The United States, Italy and Spain supplied acute and convalescent COVID-19 samples. Sample material is recorded as cDNA or gDNA derived from T cells, B-cell-depleted T cells, or PBMCs.

Followed longitudinally, the Seattle patients had been enrolled during active infection. Data came from immunoSEQ multiplex PCR; TCRdb stores just in-frame clones and leaves some out. Of roughly 570,000 clones in the sample, 85% to 90% were seen once. The sample taken for sequencing was peripheral blood. This TCR was sampled from a woman aged 45-65 years with COVID-19, enrolled during active disease.

CDR3 in amino acids: CASSSGLAGVHHGYEQYF. CDR3 DNA: TGCGCCAGCAGTTCCGGACTAGCGGGGGTACATCATGGCTACGAGCAGTACTTC. The V call is TRBV10-2, the J call TRBJ2-7; 13 nucleotides align to TRBD2. The CDR3 spans 18 residues. CDR1 is WSHSY, CDR2 SAAADI, per germline. Germline trimming cut 5 bases from V and 3 bases from J; bases unmatched to any gene: 13.